This T cell receptor beta chain comes out of a study of spatial heterogeneity in lung cancer (dated by TCRdb to 2018 to 2020). Regarding the complete study: Beta-chain transcripts were consistently detected in greater numbers than alpha-chain transcripts, which likely reflects a higher abundance of beta-chain transcripts. TCR transcript counts in tumor regions correlated strongly with a T cell transcriptional module score from matched bulk RNA-seq. In the raw uncorrected reads, each unique combination of TCR and UMI appeared more than ten times on average. The study quantitatively compared TCR alpha and beta repertoires across multiple tumor regions, matched nontumor lung and blood in non-small cell lung cancer. Nonsynonymous mutation counts, determined by whole-exome sequencing of tumor tissue, were related to TCR repertoire features. At surgery, hundreds of tumor regions, almost 65 matched nontumor lung samples and 56 PBMC samples were TCR-sequenced for both alpha and beta chains. Results the study describes overall, beyond this receptor: Counts of ubiquitous and regional expanded TCRs correlated with counts of ubiquitous and regional nonsynonymous mutations, respectively. The tumor nonsynonymous mutation count correlated with the number of expanded alpha and beta TCRs within the tumor. TCR-seq was estimated to cover only roughly 7% of tumor T cells for alpha chains and 13% for beta chains. Additional single-cell paired TCR alpha and beta sequencing was considered necessary to confirm, at a functional level, the hypothesis that regional TCRs recognize regional mutations.

This clonotype registers as large (0.1 to 1%) within its sample. Which antigen it targets is not known. Within one base of it there is no much larger clone, and no base qualities were kept. This beta chain appears as a stray read in a library generated for alpha chains; its size is not informative. Library preparation was by 5' RACE. TCRdb names NextSeq 500 as the instrument used. To allow correction of PCR and sequencing errors, the TCR library protocol tagged every TCR cDNA molecule with a unique molecular identifier. The authors' pipeline ran thus. TCR identification, UMI-based error correction and CDR3 extraction were all carried out with Decombinator tools. Expanded TCRs were defined as those above a frequency of 2 per 1,000, corresponding to the top 1% of the tumor frequency distribution. Expanded tumor TCRs were classed as regional if statistically deemed absent (corrected P<0.05) from at least one tumor region, otherwise ubiquitous. Each repertoire was subsampled 100 times to 5,000 TCRs, after which Renyi diversity was computed with the R vegan package. To build CDR3 similarity networks, amino acid triplet string-kernel similarity was used, and CDR3s were connected when their pairwise similarity was above 0.82. TCRdb's own reprocessing of the public reads used fastp at Q25 and MiXCR and kept productive beta chains. Entries that share a CDR3 protein sequence are merged under the most common genes and DNA. TCRdb's processing, not the authors', yielded these V and J calls. The table for this sample lists 650 to 950 distinct CDR3 sequences; 13% to 15% of them were counted only once. The leading ten clones occupy 16% of the sample.

The time point label of this sample denotes: sample taken at primary tumor resection. The donors were approximately 70 patients from the lung TRACERx cohort who had early-stage, untreated non-small cell lung cancer. Without any cell sorting, TCR sequencing was performed on whole RNA extracted either from tumor and nontumor lung tissue or from cryopreserved PBMC samples. Only patients with enough RNA available from two or more tumor regions were chosen for TCR sequencing. Tumor and adjacent nontumor lung specimens were reviewed by a lung pathologist before selection. Based on the germline V gene (reference sequence), the CDR1 and CDR2 sequences are DFQATT and SNEGSKA. The CDR3 covers 14 residues, taking in both the cysteine and the phenylalanine. Only CDR3 DNA is held: 42 bases, read in frame from base 1. The trim is 6 bases for V and 1 base for J, with a gap of 15 bases between the germline ends.

This sequence uses TRBV20-1 and TRBJ1-1; confidence is insufficient to name the D gene. This receptor was taken from a male donor with early-stage non-small cell lung cancer. The starting material was lung tumor tissue, obtained at surgery. The DNA reads as follows: TGCAGTGCCCCCCGGCGGATAGGGAACACTGAAGCTTTCTTT. Its product reads: CSAPRRIGNTEAFF.